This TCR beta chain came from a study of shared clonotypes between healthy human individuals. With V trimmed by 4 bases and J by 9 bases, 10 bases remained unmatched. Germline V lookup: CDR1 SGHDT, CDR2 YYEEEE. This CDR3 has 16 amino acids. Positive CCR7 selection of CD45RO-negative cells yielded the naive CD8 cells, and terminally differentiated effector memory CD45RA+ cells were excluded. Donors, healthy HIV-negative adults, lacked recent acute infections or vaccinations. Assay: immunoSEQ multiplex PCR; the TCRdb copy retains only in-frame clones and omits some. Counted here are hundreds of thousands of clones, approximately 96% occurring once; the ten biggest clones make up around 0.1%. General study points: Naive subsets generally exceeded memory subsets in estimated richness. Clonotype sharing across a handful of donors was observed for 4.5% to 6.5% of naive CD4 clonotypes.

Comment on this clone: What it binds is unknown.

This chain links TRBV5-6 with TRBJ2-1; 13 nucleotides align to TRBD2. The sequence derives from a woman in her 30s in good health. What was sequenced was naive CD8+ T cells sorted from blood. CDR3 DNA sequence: TGTGCCAGCAGCCAACGGACTAGCGGGAGATACGGTGAGCAGTTCTTC. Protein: CASSQRTSGRYGEQFF.